Each of the 29 T cell receptor beta chains below was sequenced from the same sample in a study of T-cell reconstitution after alpha-beta-depleted transplantation in children. Researchers prepared the TCRbeta library using unique molecular identifiers, the study reports. TCRdb re-called the PCR reads through MiXCR, storing one row per CDR3 protein. The sample includes 440,000 or so distinct CDR3 sequences, roughly two fifths of them seen just once. The sequencing here drew on PBMCs, taken before TCRalphabeta/CD19-depleted stem cell transplant. The receptors stem from a girl aged 2-9 years with aplastic anemia, due to receive a stem cell transplant.

The rearrangement joins TRBV20-1 to TRBJ2-1; D is unresolved. V was shortened by 4 bases and J by 3 bases, with 16 bases between the two germline ends. The CDR3 is 15 amino acids. Germline CDR1 and CDR2: DFQATT and SNEGSKA (reference sequence). The chain's CDR3 is CSAKFFGRFYNEQFF. The CDR3 DNA is TGCAGTGCTAAATTCTTCGGGCGCTTCTACAATGAGCAGTTCTTC.

In its sample, this clonotype was seen a few times. The chain has TRBV2 and TRBJ2-6, with 8 nucleotides matching TRBD1. V lost 6 bases, J lost 0 bases, and 4 bases stayed unmatched. From germline, CDR1 is SNHLY and CDR2 FYNNEI. This CDR3 contains 16 residues. The CDR3 sequence is CASSRDRSSGANVLTF. For the CDR3, the DNA is TGTGCCAGCAGCCGGGACAGGAGCTCTGGGGCCAACGTCCTGACTTTC.

The chain has TRBV20-1 and TRBJ1-2; no clear D gene. Per the germline V gene, CDR1 is DFQATT and CDR2 is SNEGSKA (reference sequence). The CDR3 runs 13 residues. V was clipped by 2 bases and J by 4 bases, with 11 bases between them. The CDR3 protein is CSARSPTTYGYTF. The CDR3, as DNA: TGCAGTGCTAGAAGTCCCACCACCTATGGCTACACCTTC.

This clonotype came up a few times. The chain has TRBV20-1 and TRBJ2-5, with 7 nucleotides matching TRBD2. Per the germline V gene, CDR1 is DFQATT and CDR2 is SNEGSKA (reference sequence). Trimming removed 0 bases from V and 0 bases from J; junction bases left unmatched: 4. This CDR3 has 15 residues. The CDR3 DNA reads as TGCAGTGCTAGAGATTCGACTAGCAACCAAGAGACCCAGTACTTC. This codes for CSARDSTSNQETQYF.

This clonotype was found many times. V is TRBV18 and J is TRBJ2-5; D is perhaps TRBD2 (6 bases). Trimming took 6 bases from V and 2 from J, leaving 16 bases between them. CDR1 is KGHSH, CDR2 LQKENI, per germline. CDR3 length: 15 amino acids. The CDR3 sequence: CASSPLDSGQETQYF. The CDR3 nucleotides read TGTGCCAGCTCCCCTCTAGATAGCGGACAAGAGACCCAGTACTTC.

The CDR3 region is CASGKYQETQYF. CDR3 DNA sequence: TGTGCTAGTGGAAAGTACCAAGAGACCCAGTACTTC. The V gene is TRBV12-5, the J gene TRBJ2-5; D call uncertain. Germline assignment: CDR1 LGHNT and CDR2 FRNRAP. With 6 bases removed from V and 0 bases from J, the gap between germline ends came to 5 bases. CDR3 length equals 12 residues.

This clonotype was observed at least ten times. One junction end does not reproduce the germline sequence, and a read error may be involved. The chain employs TRBV7-7 and TRBJ2-5, with unresolved D. Per the germline V gene, CDR1 is SSHAT and CDR2 is FNYEAQ (reference sequence). The CDR3 length is 14 residues. The CDR3 coding sequence is TGTGCTAGCAGCTCTCTTAGTGGTCAAGAGACCCAGTACTTC. It yields the protein CASSSLSGQETQYF. Supplemented by reference TRBV7-7 and TRBJ2-5, the full variable domain reads GAGVSQSPRYKVTKRGQDVTLRCDPISSHATLYWYQQALGQGPEFLTYFNYEAQPDKSGLPSDRFSAERPEGSISTLTIQRTEQRDSAMYRCASSSLSGQETQYFGPGTRLLVL.

This clonotype was detected ten times or more. J is TRBJ2-2 and V is TRBV5-1; D perhaps matches TRBD1 (5 bases). This CDR3 region has 16 residues. Germline CDR1 SGHRS, CDR2 YFSETQ. V lost 0 bases to trimming and J lost 1 base, with 10 bases between them. The CDR3 here is CASSLVGPQNTGELFF. The CDR3 DNA reads TGCGCCAGCAGCTTGGTGGGGCCCCAGAACACCGGGGAGCTGTTTTTT. Full variable domain (outside the CDR3, taken from reference TRBV5-1 and TRBJ2-2): KAGVTQTPRYLIKTRGQQVTLSCSPISGHRSVSWYQQTPGQGLQFLFEYFSETQRNKGNFPGRFSGRQFSNSRSEMNVSTLELGDSALYLCASSLVGPQNTGELFFGEGSRLTVL.

The chain uses TRBV28 and TRBJ1-5; 7 bases align to TRBD1. Trimming took 6 bases from V and 11 from J; bases not matched to a gene: 13. This CDR3 is built from 14 residues. The germline CDR1 and CDR2 sequences are MDHEN and SYDVKM. The CDR3 nucleotides read TGTGCCAGCAGACCCACGACAGGGTTTAGGGCCCAGCATTTT. Its protein is CASRPTTGFRAQHF.

This clonotype was observed a handful of times. The rearrangement joins TRBV7-6 to TRBJ2-5; TRBD2 agrees at 11 bases. CDR1 SGHVS and CDR2 FNYEAQ come from the germline V gene. The CDR3 extends over 14 amino acids. Trimming at V came to 10 bases and at J to 1 base, leaving 5 bases not matched to a gene. The CDR3 DNA sequence: TGTGCCATCTCGACTAGCGGGACCCAAGAGACCCAGTACTTC. Amino acids: CAISTSGTQETQYF.

The chain employs TRBV7-9 and TRBJ2-1; TRBD2 aligns across 9 bases. The CDR3 runs 17 residues. Trimming removed 4 bases from V and 5 bases from J; junction bases left unmatched: 12. Germline CDR1 SEHNR, CDR2 FQNEAQ (reference sequence). The CDR3 DNA sequence: TGTGCCAGCAGCTCCCGGGGGGCTAGCGGGGACAACAATGAGCAGTTCTTC. Protein: CASSSRGASGDNNEQFF.

The V call is TRBV20-1, the J call TRBJ2-5; 7 bases match TRBD2. V shed 4 bases and J 2 bases; nucleotides not matched to a gene: 10. The CDR3 totals 15 residues. In germline, CDR1 is DFQATT, CDR2 SNEGSKA (reference sequence). The CDR3 nucleotides read TGCAGTGCTAAGTGGGATGGAGCGGGACAAGAGACCCAGTACTTC. Encoded protein: CSAKWDGAGQETQYF.

The J gene is TRBJ2-7, the V gene TRBV28; no firm D call. The V end was cut by 11 bases, the J end by 6 bases, with 14 bases between. The CDR3 runs 11 residues. In germline, CDR1 is MDHEN, CDR2 SYDVKM. The CDR3 DNA is TGTGCCTCCGTATCGCCCCTCGAGCAGTACTTC. This encodes CASVSPLEQYF.

V usage is TRBV28 and J usage is TRBJ1-6; 7 bases fit TRBD1. Germline CDR1 and CDR2: MDHEN and SYDVKM. The V gene end was trimmed by 5 bases and the J gene end by 9 bases; junction bases not matched to a gene: 10. The CDR3 spans 15 residues. Here the CDR3 DNA reads TGTGCCAGCAGTCCCTCGGGACAGTGGATTTCACCCCTCCACTTT. Translated, it gives CASSPSGQWISPLHF. Filled out from reference TRBV28 and TRBJ1-6, the complete variable domain reads DVKVTQSSRYLVKRTGEKVFLECVQDMDHENMFWYRQDPGLGLRLIYFSYDVKMKEKGDIPEGYSVSREKKERFSLILESASTNQTSMYLCASSPSGQWISPLHFGNGTRLTVT.

This clonotype was seen many times. J is TRBJ2-5 and V is TRBV18; a possible D gene is TRBD1 (7 bases). This CDR3 has 16 residues. The ends were cut back, 6 bases at V and 2 bases at J, with 19 bases in the middle. Looked up from germline, CDR1 is KGHSH and CDR2 is LQKENI. The CDR3 nucleotides are TGTGCCAGCTCTCCCGCGCGGGACAGCCGTCAAGAGACCCAGTACTTC. This sequence encodes CASSPARDSRQETQYF.

This sequence joins TRBV13 and TRBJ2-2, with 8 positions matching TRBD1. Germline V gene data show CDR1 as PRHDT and CDR2 as FYEKMQ (reference sequence). Germline trimming cut 7 bases from V and 7 bases from J; bases unmatched to any gene: 11. The CDR3 is 15 residues long. This CDR3 is CASNSRGRGNGELFF. Written as DNA, the CDR3 is TGTGCCAGCAATTCCAGGGGGCGCGGTAACGGGGAGCTGTTTTTT.

This clonotype was counted once. V and J are TRBV20-1 and TRBJ2-5; the match to TRBD1 covers 11 bases. The germline CDR1 and CDR2 sequences are DFQATT and SNEGSKA (reference sequence). Germline trimming cut 6 bases from V and 4 bases from J; bases unmatched to any gene: 16. This CDR3 has 17 amino acids. Here the CDR3 DNA reads TGCAGTGCCATTGGGGGACAGGGGGTCTTGAGTACAGAGACCCAGTACTTC. Encoded protein: CSAIGGQGVLSTETQYF.

V and J are TRBV9 and TRBJ2-2; a possible D gene is TRBD1 (5 bases). The V gene lost 5 bases and the J gene lost 4 bases, with 21 bases spanning the gap. CDR1 SGDLS and CDR2 YYNGEE come from the germline V gene. This CDR3 comprises 17 residues. For the CDR3, the DNA is TGTGCCAGCAGATCATTTGGGGCTATAATTTTCACCGGGGAGCTGTTTTTT. Its protein product is CASRSFGAIIFTGELFF.

This clonotype was seen only a few times. The rearrangement links TRBV7-2 to TRBJ1-1; D remains unclear. The V gene lost 5 bases and the J gene lost 0 bases, with 19 bases spanning the gap. In germline, CDR1 is SGHTA, CDR2 FQGNSA. The CDR3 has 17 amino acids. CDR3 protein: CASSPSQVLPMNTEAFF. The CDR3 bases are TGTGCCAGCAGCCCGAGCCAAGTGCTGCCGATGAACACTGAAGCTTTCTTT. Looking up the rest from reference TRBV7-2 and TRBJ1-1 gives the full variable domain: GAGVSQSPSNKVTEKGKDVELRCDPISGHTALYWYRQSLGQGLEFLIYFQGNSAPDKSGLPSDRFSAERTGGSVSTLTIQRTQQEDSAVYLCASSPSQVLPMNTEAFFGQGTRLTVV.

This chain uses TRBV10-3 with TRBJ2-5; 7 bases line up with TRBD1. V lost 4 bases and J lost 5; bases outside the gene matches: 13. The CDR3 covers 16 residues. CDR1 is ENHRY, CDR2 SYGVKD, per germline. CDR3 bases: TGTGCCATCAGTGTGGGAATAGGGGGCGTCGCGGAGACCCAGTACTTC. The encoded protein is CAISVGIGGVAETQYF.

The rearrangement joins TRBV12-3 or TRBV12-4 to TRBJ2-1; D is undetermined. The length of the CDR3 is 13 residues. V lost 3 bases and J 8 bases, leaving 11 bases between the germline ends. CDR3 sequence (DNA): TGTGCCAGCAGTTTTAACCGCTTCGATGAGCAGTTCTTC. Its protein product is CASSFNRFDEQFF.

This rearrangement joins TRBV7-3 to TRBJ2-1, with TRBD2 identical over 9 bases. The CDR3 consists of 19 residues. V was pared by 3 bases and J by 10 bases, with 22 bases of the junction left unmatched. Germline CDR1 is SGHTA and CDR2 is FQGTGA. Written as DNA, the CDR3 is TGTGCCAGCAGCTTCCAATCCCCAAGGAACAGGCCCGGGACTAGCGAGCAGTTCTTC. Translating it yields CASSFQSPRNRPGTSEQFF.

J is TRBJ2-7 and V is TRBV5-1, with TRBD2 identical over 8 bases. The CDR3 contains 14 residues. Trimming removed 2 bases from V and 2 bases from J; junction bases left unmatched: 3. Germline CDR1 reads SGHRS; CDR2 reads YFSETQ. DNA of the CDR3: TGCGCCAGCAGCTTCAGGGGACTAGCCTACGAGCAGTACTTC. Its translation: CASSFRGLAYEQYF.

This clonotype occurred a few times. A much larger clone differs by one base, so this may be a read error. This rearrangement joins TRBV20-1 to TRBJ2-2; D uncertain. There are 13 residues in the CDR3. The germline V and J ends were trimmed by 4 bases and 4 bases, with 10 bases remaining between them. Germline assignment: CDR1 DFQATT and CDR2 SNEGSKA (reference sequence). CDR3 sequence (DNA): TGCAGTGCTAATAGCTATCCCACCGGGGAGCTGTTTTTT. Translation: CSANSYPTGELFF.

This clonotype appeared many times. This chain uses TRBV10-3 with TRBJ1-5; weak D call: TRBD1 (5 bases). This CDR3 spans 15 amino acids. V was trimmed by 4 bases and J by 0 bases, leaving 10 bases between them. CDR1 and CDR2 (germline): ENHRY, SYGVKD. The CDR3 DNA reads TGTGCCATCAGTGCCGGGACCGATAGCAATCAGCCCCAGCATTTT. It is translated as CAISAGTDSNQPQHF.

This clonotype was counted ten times or more. The chain couples TRBV4-3 to TRBJ1-2, with D possibly matching TRBD1 (5 bases). The germline V and J ends were trimmed by 1 base and 4 bases, with 7 bases remaining between them. Germline loops: CDR1 LGHNA, CDR2 YSLEER. This CDR3 contains 13 residues. In DNA form, the CDR3 reads TGCGCCAGCAGCCAAGGGGACCTCTATGGCTACACCTTC. Its translation is CASSQGDLYGYTF.

Here the CDR3 reads CASKSGGQANYGYTF. The DNA of the CDR3 is TGTGCCAGCAAGTCGGGGGGACAGGCTAACTATGGCTACACCTTC. The chain links TRBV27 to TRBJ1-2; the match to TRBD1 covers 8 bases. CDR3 size: 15 residues. CDR1 is MNHEY, CDR2 SMNVEV, per germline (reference sequence). Unmatched junction bases numbered 7, after V lost 7 bases and J lost 0 bases.

The J gene is TRBJ2-3, the V gene TRBV28; 8 bases are a match to TRBD2. This CDR3 spans 21 amino acids. With V trimmed by 5 bases and J by 8 bases, 30 bases remained unmatched. CDR1 MDHEN and CDR2 SYDVKM come from the germline V gene. The chain's CDR3 is CASSREPGKGEGVFLAGTQYF. In nucleotides, the CDR3 is TGTGCCAGCAGTCGCGAACCGGGCAAGGGAGAGGGGGTATTCCTAGCGGGTACGCAGTATTTT.

This clonotype came up once. The CDR3 bases are TGTGCCAGCAGTGGGCAGGGGCGACGCGGCACCGGGGAGCTGTTTTTT. The encoded protein is CASSGQGRRGTGELFF. The chain has TRBV28 and TRBJ2-2, with D perhaps matching TRBD1 (6 bases). Germline CDR1 reads MDHEN; CDR2 reads SYDVKM. Trimming removed 5 bases at V and 4 bases at J, with 17 bases between. The CDR3 extends over 16 amino acids. The variable domain in full, with the rest retrieved from reference TRBV28 and TRBJ2-2, is DVKVTQSSRYLVKRTGEKVFLECVQDMDHENMFWYRQDPGLGLRLIYFSYDVKMKEKGDIPEGYSVSREKKERFSLILESASTNQTSMYLCASSGQGRRGTGELFFGEGSRLTVL.